This T cell receptor beta chain is from a study of blood T cells in healthy people across ages. The CDR3 has 15 amino acids. Germline CDR1 MGHRA, CDR2 YSYEKL. The germline V and J ends were trimmed by 0 bases and 5 bases, with 13 bases remaining between them. Combining a sample-barcoded 5' primer with a J-beta primer mix, a second PCR ran for roughly 6 to 12 cycles. TCRdb reprocessed the 5' RACE reads with MiXCR, giving one entry per CDR3 protein. This table has more than 1,000,000 distinct CDR3 sequences, around 27% appearing once. A further study also used this sample, focusing on T cells of mothers and their children. That work contributes: Related pairs of mothers and children showed slightly higher, non-significant overlap versus unrelated pairs.

The V call is TRBV4-1, the J call TRBJ2-5; possibly TRBD1 or TRBD2 for D (5 bases each). This TCR was sampled from a girl aged 2 to 9 in good health. Material for sequencing was blood. CDR3 sequence (DNA): TGCGCCAGCAGCCAAGAGGACTTTGGGGCGGAGACCCAGTACTTC. Protein product: CASSQEDFGAETQYF.